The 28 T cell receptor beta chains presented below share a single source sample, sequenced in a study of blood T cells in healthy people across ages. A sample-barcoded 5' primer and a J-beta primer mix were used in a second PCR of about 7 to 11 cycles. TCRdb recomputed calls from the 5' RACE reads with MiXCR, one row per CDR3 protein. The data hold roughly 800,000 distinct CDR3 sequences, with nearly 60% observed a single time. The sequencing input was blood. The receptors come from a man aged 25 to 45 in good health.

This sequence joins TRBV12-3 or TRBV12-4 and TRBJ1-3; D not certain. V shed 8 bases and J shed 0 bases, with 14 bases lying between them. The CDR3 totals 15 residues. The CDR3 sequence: CASANGGNSGNTIYF. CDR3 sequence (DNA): TGTGCCAGCGCAAATGGTGGGAACTCTGGAAACACCATATATTTT.

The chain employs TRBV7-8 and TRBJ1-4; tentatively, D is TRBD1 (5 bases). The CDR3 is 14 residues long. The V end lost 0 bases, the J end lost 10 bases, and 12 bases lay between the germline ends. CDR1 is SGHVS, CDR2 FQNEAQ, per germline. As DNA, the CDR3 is TGTGCCAGCAGCTTAGCGCGGGACCCTCCAAAACTGTTTTTT. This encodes CASSLARDPPKLFF.

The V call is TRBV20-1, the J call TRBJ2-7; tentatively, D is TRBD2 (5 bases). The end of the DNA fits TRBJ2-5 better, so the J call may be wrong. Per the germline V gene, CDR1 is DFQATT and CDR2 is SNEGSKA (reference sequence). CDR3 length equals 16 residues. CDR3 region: CSARDSRTRDLGTQYF. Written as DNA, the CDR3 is TGCAGTGCTAGAGACTCGAGGACGAGGGATTTGGGGACCCAGTACTTC.

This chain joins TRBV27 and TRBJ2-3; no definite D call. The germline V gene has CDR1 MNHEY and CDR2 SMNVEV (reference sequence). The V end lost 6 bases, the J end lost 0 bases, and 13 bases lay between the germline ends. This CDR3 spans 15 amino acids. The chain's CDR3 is CASSDIVTSTDTQYF. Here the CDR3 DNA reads TGTGCCAGCAGCGATATAGTCACTAGCACAGATACGCAGTATTTT.

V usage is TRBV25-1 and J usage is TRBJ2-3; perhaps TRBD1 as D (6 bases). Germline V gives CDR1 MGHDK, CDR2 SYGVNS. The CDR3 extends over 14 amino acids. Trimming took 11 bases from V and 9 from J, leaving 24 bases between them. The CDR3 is CACPGQGLTDTQYF. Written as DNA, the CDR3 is TGTGCCTGTCCGGGGCAGGGGCTCACGGACACGCAGTATTTT.

The CDR3 is CASSQVSESNSPLHF. The CDR3 nucleotides read TGTGCCAGCAGCCAAGTGTCAGAATCTAATTCACCCCTCCACTTT. V usage is TRBV3-1 and J usage is TRBJ1-6; D uncertain. Germline CDR1 is LGHDT and CDR2 is YNNKEL (reference sequence). The CDR3 has 15 amino acids. V was cut by 1 base and J by 6 bases, with 10 bases left in between.

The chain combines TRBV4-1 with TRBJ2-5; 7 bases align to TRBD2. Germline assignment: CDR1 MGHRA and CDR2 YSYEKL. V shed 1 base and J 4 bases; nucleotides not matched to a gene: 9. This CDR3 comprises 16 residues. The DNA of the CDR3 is TGCGCCAGCAGCCAAGTCTGGGCGGGAGCCGGAGAGACCCAGTACTTC. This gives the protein CASSQVWAGAGETQYF.

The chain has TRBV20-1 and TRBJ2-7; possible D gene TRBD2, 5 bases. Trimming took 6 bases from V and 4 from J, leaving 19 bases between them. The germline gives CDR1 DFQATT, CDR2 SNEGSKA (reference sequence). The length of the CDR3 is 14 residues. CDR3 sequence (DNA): TGCAGTGCGGGAGACGTAATTGGAGAGTACGAGCAGTACTTC. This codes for CSAGDVIGEYEQYF.

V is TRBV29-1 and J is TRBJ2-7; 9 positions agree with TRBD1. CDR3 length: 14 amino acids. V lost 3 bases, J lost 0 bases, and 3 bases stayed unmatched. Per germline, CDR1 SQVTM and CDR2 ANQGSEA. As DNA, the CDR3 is TGCAGCGTTGAGCGGGGACAGGGCTCCTACGAGCAGTACTTC. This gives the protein CSVERGQGSYEQYF.

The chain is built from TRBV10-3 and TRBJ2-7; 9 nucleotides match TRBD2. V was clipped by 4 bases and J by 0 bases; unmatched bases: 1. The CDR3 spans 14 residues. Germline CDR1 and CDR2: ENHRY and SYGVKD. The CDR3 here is CAISASGDSYEQYF. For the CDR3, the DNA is TGTGCCATCAGTGCTAGCGGGGACTCCTACGAGCAGTACTTC.

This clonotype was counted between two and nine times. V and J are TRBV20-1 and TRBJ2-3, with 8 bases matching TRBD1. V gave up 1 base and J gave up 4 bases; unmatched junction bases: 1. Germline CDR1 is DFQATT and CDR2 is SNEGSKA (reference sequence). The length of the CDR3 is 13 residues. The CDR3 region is CSARGQGSDTQYF. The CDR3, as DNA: TGCAGTGCTAGAGGACAGGGGTCAGATACGCAGTATTTT.

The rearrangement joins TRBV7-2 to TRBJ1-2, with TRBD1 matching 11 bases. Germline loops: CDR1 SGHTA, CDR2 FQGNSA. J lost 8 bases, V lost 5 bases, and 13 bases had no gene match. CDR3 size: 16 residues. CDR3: CASSDRTGTGGWGYTF. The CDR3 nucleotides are TGTGCCAGCAGCGATAGGACCGGGACAGGGGGATGGGGCTACACCTTC.

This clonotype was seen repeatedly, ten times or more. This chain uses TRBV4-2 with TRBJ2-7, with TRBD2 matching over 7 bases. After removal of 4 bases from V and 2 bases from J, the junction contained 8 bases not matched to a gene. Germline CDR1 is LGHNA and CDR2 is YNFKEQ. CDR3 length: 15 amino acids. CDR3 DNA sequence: TGTGCCAGCAGCCCGGGTGCTAGCGGAGCCTACGAGCAGTACTTC. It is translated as CASSPGASGAYEQYF.

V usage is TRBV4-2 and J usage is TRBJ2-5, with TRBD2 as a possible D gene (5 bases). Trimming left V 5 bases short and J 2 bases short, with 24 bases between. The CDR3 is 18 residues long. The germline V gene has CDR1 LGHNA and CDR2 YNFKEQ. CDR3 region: CASSSTPPGGTRQETQYF. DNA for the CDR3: TGTGCCAGCAGCTCAACCCCCCCGGGCGGAACTAGACAAGAGACCCAGTACTTC.

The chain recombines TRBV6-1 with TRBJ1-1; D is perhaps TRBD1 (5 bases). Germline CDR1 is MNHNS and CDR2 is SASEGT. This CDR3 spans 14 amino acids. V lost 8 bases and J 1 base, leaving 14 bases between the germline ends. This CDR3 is CASLQGLTNTEAFF. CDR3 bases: TGTGCCAGCTTGCAGGGACTGACGAACACTGAAGCTTTCTTT.

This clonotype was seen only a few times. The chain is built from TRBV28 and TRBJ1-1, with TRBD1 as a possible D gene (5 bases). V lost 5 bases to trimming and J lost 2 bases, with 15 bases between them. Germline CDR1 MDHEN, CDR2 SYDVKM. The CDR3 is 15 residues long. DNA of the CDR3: TGTGCCAGCAGTCAACCCGGGACTTTAAACACTGAAGCTTTCTTT. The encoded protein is CASSQPGTLNTEAFF.

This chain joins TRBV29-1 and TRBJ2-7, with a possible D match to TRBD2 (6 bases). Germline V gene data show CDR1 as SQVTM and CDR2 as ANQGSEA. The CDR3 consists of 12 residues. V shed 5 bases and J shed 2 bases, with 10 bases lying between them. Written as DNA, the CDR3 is TGCAGCGTTCGGGCGGGAACCTACGAGCAGTACTTC. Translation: CSVRAGTYEQYF.

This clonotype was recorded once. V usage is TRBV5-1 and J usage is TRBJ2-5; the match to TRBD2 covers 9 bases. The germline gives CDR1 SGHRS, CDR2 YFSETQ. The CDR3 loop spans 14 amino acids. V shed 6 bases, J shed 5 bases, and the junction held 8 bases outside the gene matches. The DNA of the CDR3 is TGCGCCAGCAAACCCCTAGCGGGAAGTGAGACCCAGTACTTC. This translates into CASKPLAGSETQYF. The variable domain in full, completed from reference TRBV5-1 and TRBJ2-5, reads KAGVTQTPRYLIKTRGQQVTLSCSPISGHRSVSWYQQTPGQGLQFLFEYFSETQRNKGNFPGRFSGRQFSNSRSEMNVSTLELGDSALYLCASKPLAGSETQYFGPGTRLLVL.

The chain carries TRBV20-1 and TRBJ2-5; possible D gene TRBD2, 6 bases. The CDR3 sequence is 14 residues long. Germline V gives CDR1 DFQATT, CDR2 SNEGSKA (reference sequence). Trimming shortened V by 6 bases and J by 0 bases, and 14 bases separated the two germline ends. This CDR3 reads CSALGGGYQETQYF. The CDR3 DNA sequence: TGCAGTGCCCTGGGTGGAGGGTACCAAGAGACCCAGTACTTC.

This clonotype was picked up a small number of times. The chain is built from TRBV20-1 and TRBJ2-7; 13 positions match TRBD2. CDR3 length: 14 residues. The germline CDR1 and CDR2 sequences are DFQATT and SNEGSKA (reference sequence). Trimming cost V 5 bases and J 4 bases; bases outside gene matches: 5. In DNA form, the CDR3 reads TGCAGTGCTCAGGCGGGACTAGCGGGATACGAGCAGTACTTC. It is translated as CSAQAGLAGYEQYF.

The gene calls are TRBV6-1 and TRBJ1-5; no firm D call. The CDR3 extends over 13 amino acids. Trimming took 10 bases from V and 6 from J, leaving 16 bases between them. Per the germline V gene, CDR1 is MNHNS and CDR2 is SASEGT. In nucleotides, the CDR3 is TGTGCCACCAACTGGAGGGTTGGTCAGCCCCAGCATTTT. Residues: CATNWRVGQPQHF.

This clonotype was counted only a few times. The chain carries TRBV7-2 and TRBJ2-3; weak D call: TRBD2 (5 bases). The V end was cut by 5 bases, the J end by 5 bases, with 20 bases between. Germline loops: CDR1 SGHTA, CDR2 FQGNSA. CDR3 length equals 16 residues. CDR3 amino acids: CASSPDGELVIDTQYF. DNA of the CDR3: TGTGCCAGCAGCCCCGATGGGGAGTTAGTGATAGATACGCAGTATTTT. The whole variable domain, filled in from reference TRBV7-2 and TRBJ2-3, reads GAGVSQSPSNKVTEKGKDVELRCDPISGHTALYWYRQSLGQGLEFLIYFQGNSAPDKSGLPSDRFSAERTGGSVSTLTIQRTQQEDSAVYLCASSPDGELVIDTQYFGPGTRLTVL.

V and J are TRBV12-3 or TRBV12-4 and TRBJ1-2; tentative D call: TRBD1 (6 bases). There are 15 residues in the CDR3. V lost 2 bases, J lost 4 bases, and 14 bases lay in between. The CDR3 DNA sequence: TGTGCCAGCAGTTTAATCAGGGGACTAACCTATGGCTACACCTTC. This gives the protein CASSLIRGLTYGYTF.

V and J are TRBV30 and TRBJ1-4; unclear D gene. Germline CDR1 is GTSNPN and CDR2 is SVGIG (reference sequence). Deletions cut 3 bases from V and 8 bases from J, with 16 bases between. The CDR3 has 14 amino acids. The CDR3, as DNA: TGTGCCTGGAGGGTCCCGGGTAACCGAGAAAAACTGTTTTTT. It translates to CAWRVPGNREKLFF.

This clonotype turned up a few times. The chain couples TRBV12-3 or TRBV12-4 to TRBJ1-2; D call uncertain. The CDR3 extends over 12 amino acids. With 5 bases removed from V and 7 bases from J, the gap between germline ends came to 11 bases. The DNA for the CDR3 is TGTGCCAGCAGTCTATCGGAAAGTGGCTACACCTTC. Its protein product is CASSLSESGYTF.

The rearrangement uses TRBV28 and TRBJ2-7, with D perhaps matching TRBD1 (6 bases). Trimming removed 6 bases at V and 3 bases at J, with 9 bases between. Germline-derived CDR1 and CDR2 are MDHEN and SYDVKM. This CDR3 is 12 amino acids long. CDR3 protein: CASRDRNYEQYF. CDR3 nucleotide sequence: TGTGCCAGCAGGGACAGAAACTACGAGCAGTACTTC. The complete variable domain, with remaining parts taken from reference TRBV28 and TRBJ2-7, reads DVKVTQSSRYLVKRTGEKVFLECVQDMDHENMFWYRQDPGLGLRLIYFSYDVKMKEKGDIPEGYSVSREKKERFSLILESASTNQTSMYLCASRDRNYEQYFGPGTRLTVT.

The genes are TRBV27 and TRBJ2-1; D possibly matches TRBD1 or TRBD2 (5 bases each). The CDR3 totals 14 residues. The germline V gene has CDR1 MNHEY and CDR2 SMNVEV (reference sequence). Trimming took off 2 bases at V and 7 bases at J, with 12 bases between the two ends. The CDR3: CASSLEYWGNEQFF. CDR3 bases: TGTGCCAGCAGTTTAGAGTATTGGGGGAATGAGCAGTTCTTC.

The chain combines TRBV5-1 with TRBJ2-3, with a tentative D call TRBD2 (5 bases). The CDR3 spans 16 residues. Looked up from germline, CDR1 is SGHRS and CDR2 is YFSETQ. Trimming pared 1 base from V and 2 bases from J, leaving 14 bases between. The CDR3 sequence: CASSLYSASITDTQYF. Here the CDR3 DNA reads TGCGCCAGCAGCTTGTATAGCGCGAGTATCACAGATACGCAGTATTTT.